The 8 T cell receptor beta chains below were found in one sample sequenced in a study of blood T cell repertoires in COVID-19. Profiling relied on immunoSEQ multiplex PCR, and the TCRdb table lists in-frame clones only, not all of them. The data show 200,000 to 250,000 clones, about four fifths seen once. The specimen was PBMCs or T cells enriched from blood (not recorded which). The receptors shown here come from a woman in her forties or fifties who had been exposed to COVID-19.

This rearrangement joins TRBV6-6 to TRBJ2-1, with 13 bases aligning to TRBD2. CDR3 size: 16 residues. Germline trimming cut 6 bases from V and 4 bases from J; bases unmatched to any gene: 6. CDR1 and CDR2 (germline): MNHNY, SVGAGI (reference sequence). The CDR3 DNA is TGTGCCAGCAGCGGGACTAGCGGGACAGTGTACAATGAGCAGTTCTTC. Translated, it gives CASSGTSGTVYNEQFF.

CDR3 in DNA: TGTGCCTGGAGTGCTCGCGGAGGGCGAACCCTCTATGGCTACACCTTC. Translating it yields CAWSARGGRTLYGYTF. The V and J genes are TRBV30 and TRBJ1-2, with unresolved D. Germline V lookup: CDR1 GTSNPN, CDR2 SVGIG (reference sequence). V was cut by 1 base and J by 4 bases, with 19 bases left in between. The CDR3 is made up of 16 amino acids.

This chain links TRBV10-2 with TRBJ1-1; maybe TRBD1 (5 bases). V shed 3 bases and J shed 2 bases, with 10 bases lying between them. This CDR3 has 14 amino acids. Per germline, CDR1 WSHSY and CDR2 SAAADI. This CDR3 is CASSDGGRNTEAFF. DNA of the CDR3: TGCGCCAGCAGTGACGGGGGACGAAACACTGAAGCTTTCTTT.

This sequence joins TRBV3-1 (or the pseudogene TRBV3-2) and TRBJ1-1; tentative D call: TRBD1 (5 bases). This CDR3 is built from 17 residues. Trimming removed 1 base from V and 5 bases from J, with 20 bases in between. Germline loops: CDR1 LGHDT, CDR2 YNNKEL (reference sequence). In DNA, the CDR3 is TGTGCCAGCAGCCAAGCCGGGGGTGGGGCGGGGAGGACTGAAGCTTTCTTT. Residues: CASSQAGGGAGRTEAFF.

J is TRBJ1-2 and V is TRBV27, with 7 bases aligning to TRBD1. The germline CDR1 and CDR2 sequences are MNHEY and SMNVEV (reference sequence). V lost 5 bases and J lost 5; bases outside the gene matches: 8. The length of the CDR3 is 14 residues. The CDR3 nucleotides are TGTGCCAGCAGTCCAGACAGGGTCGGGTATGGCTACACCTTC. Residues: CASSPDRVGYGYTF.

This clone was seen ten or more times. CDR3 DNA sequence: TGTGCCAGCAGCGCCTTCCCCAGGAGCGGGGGGCCCACAGATACGCAGTATTTT. It translates to CASSAFPRSGGPTDTQYF. This sequence joins TRBV7-2 and TRBJ2-3, with TRBD2 identical over 9 bases. J lost 2 bases, V lost 5 bases, and 14 bases had no gene match. CDR1 and CDR2 from the germline V gene are SGHTA and FQGNSA. The CDR3 sequence is 18 residues long.

This rearrangement joins TRBV19 to TRBJ1-1; D is uncertain. The germline CDR1 and CDR2 sequences are LNHDA and SQIVND (reference sequence). This CDR3 is built from 15 residues. V lost 6 bases to trimming and J lost 0 bases, with 14 bases between them. The CDR3 loop is CASSSIFGMNTEAFF. In DNA, the CDR3 is TGTGCCAGTAGCTCCATATTCGGTATGAACACTGAAGCTTTCTTT.

The J gene is TRBJ2-1, the V gene TRBV5-4; 12 nucleotides align to TRBD2. Trimming at V came to 4 bases and at J to 7 bases, leaving 6 bases not matched to a gene. The CDR3 sequence is 15 residues long. Germline assignment: CDR1 SGHNT and CDR2 YYREEE (reference sequence). In DNA form, the CDR3 reads TGTGCCAGCAGCCGGGAGGGACTAGCGGGTAATGAGCAGTTCTTC. Protein sequence: CASSREGLAGNEQFF.